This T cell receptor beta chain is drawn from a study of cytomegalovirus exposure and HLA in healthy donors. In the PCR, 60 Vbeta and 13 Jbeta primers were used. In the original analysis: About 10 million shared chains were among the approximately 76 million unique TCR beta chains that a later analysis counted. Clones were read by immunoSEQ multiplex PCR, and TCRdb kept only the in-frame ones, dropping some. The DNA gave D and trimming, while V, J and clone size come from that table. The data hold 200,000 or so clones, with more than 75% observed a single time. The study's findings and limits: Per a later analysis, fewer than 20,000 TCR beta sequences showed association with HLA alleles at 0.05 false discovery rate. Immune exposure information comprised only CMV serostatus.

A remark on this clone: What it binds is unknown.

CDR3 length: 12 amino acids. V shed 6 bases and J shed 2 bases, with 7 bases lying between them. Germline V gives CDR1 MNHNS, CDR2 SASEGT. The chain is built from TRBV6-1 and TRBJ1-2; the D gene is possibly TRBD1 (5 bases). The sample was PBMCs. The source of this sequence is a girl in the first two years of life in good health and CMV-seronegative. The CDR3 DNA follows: TGTGCCAGCAGGCAGGGAAACTATGGCTACACCTTC. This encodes CASRQGNYGYTF.